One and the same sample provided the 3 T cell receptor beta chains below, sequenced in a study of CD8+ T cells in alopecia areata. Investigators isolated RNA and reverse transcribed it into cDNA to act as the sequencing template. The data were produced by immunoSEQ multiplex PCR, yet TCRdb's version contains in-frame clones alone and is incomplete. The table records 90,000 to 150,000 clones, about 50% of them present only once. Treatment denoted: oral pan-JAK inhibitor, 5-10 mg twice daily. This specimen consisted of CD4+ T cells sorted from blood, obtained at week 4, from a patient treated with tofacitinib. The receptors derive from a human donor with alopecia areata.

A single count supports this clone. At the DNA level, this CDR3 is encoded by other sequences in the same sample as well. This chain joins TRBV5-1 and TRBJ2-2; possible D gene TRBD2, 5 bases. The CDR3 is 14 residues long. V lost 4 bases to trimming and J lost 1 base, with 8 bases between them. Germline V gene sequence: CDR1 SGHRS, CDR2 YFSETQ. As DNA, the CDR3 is TGCGCCAGCAGCACCAGCGGGAACACCGGGGAGCTGTTTTTT. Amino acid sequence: CASSTSGNTGELFF.

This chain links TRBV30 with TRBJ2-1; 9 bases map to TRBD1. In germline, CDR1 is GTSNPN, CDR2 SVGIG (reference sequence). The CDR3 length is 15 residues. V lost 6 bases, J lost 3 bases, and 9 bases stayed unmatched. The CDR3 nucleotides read TGTGCCTGTCCGGGACAGGGAGGGAACTACAATGAGCAGTTCTTC. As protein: CACPGQGGNYNEQFF.

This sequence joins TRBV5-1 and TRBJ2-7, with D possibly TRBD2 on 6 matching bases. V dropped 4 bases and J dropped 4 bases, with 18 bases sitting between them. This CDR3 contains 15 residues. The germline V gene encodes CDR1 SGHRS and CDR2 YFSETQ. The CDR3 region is CASSDRLGGRYEQYF. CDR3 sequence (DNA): TGCGCCAGCAGCGACCGGCTCGGGGGTAGATACGAGCAGTACTTC.